Shown below are 4 T cell receptor beta chains from a single sample sequenced in a study of cytomegalovirus exposure and HLA in healthy donors. This PCR relied on a set of 60 Vbeta primers and 13 Jbeta primers. The protocol was immunoSEQ multiplex PCR, while the TCRdb copy is restricted to in-frame clones and leaves out a portion. In the table there are about 130,000 clones, about four fifths of which are singletons. Sequencing input: PBMCs. Every receptor here comes from a man aged 40-50 years in good health and CMV-seronegative.

The chain uses TRBV7-9 and TRBJ1-2; D ambiguous. The CDR3 runs to 12 residues. The germline V gene encodes CDR1 SEHNR and CDR2 FQNEAQ (reference sequence). V gave up 5 bases and J gave up 3 bases, with 7 bases separating them. The CDR3: CASSPIDYGYTF. The CDR3 nucleotides read TGTGCCAGCAGCCCTATAGACTATGGCTACACCTTC.

This clone was counted between two and nine times. The genes are TRBV6-5 and TRBJ2-2; maybe TRBD1 (5 bases). The CDR3 loop spans 15 amino acids. The germline V gene has CDR1 MNHEY and CDR2 SVGAGI. Trimming stripped 6 bases from V and 1 base from J, with 12 bases between. The CDR3 spells CASSREQGNTGELFF. As DNA, the CDR3 is TGTGCCAGCAGCCGTGAGCAGGGGAACACCGGGGAGCTGTTTTTT.

The genes are TRBV29-1 and TRBJ1-2; D is ambiguous. In germline, CDR1 is SQVTM, CDR2 ANQGSEA. V was shortened by 5 bases and J by 5 bases, with 15 bases between the two germline ends. The CDR3 spans 13 residues. The CDR3 DNA is TGCAGCGTTACGACACCTTTTGAGTATGGCTACACCTTC. Protein sequence: CSVTTPFEYGYTF.

A single count supports this clone. This chain connects TRBV6-5 to TRBJ2-5, with 7 nucleotides matching TRBD1. The junction had 7 bases not matched to a gene; V was cut back by 2 bases and J by 1 base. This CDR3 region has 16 residues. The germline V gene encodes CDR1 MNHEY and CDR2 SVGAGI. The CDR3 DNA follows: TGTGCCAGCAGTTACGTGTACAGGGGCCCCCAAGAGACCCAGTACTTC. Amino acids: CASSYVYRGPQETQYF.